This T cell receptor (beta chain) was recorded in a study of blood T cell repertoires in COVID-19. Study summary: Researchers got acute and convalescent COVID-19 samples from the United States, Italy and Spain. PBMCs, B-cell-depleted T cells, or T cells were the source of the cDNA or gDNA that made up the material.

This CDR3 is 13 amino acids long. Germline V gene lookup returns CDR1 MDHEN and CDR2 SYDVKM. V gave up 7 bases and J gave up 2 bases, with 9 bases separating them. TCRdb keeps only in-frame clones here, not all; method: immunoSEQ multiplex PCR. The table has about 230,000 clones, about four fifths seen once. This clone was seen once. Sequencing was done on a sample of peripheral blood. The V call is TRBV28, the J call TRBJ1-3; D call uncertain. The receptor's source is a woman at least 80 years old with COVID-19, enrolled during active disease. CDR3 nucleotide sequence: TGTGCCAGCATAGAGGCCGCTGGAAACACCATATATTTT. It yields the protein CASIEAAGNTIYF.